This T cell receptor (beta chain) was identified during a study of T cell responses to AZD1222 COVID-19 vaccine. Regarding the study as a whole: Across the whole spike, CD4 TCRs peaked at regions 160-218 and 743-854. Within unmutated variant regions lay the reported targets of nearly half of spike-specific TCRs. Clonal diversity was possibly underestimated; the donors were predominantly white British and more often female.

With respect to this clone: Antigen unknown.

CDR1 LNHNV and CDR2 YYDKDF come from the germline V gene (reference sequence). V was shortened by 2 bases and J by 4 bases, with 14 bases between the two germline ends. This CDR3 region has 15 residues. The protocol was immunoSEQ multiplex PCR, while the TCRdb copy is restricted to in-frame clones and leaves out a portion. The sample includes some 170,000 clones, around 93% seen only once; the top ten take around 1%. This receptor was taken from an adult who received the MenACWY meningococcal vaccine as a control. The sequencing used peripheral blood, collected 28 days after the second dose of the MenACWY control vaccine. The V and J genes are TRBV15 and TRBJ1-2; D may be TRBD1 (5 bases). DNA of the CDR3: TGTGCCACCAGCAGATCCCGGGACGGGGGCTATGGCTACACCTTC. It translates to CATSRSRDGGYGYTF.